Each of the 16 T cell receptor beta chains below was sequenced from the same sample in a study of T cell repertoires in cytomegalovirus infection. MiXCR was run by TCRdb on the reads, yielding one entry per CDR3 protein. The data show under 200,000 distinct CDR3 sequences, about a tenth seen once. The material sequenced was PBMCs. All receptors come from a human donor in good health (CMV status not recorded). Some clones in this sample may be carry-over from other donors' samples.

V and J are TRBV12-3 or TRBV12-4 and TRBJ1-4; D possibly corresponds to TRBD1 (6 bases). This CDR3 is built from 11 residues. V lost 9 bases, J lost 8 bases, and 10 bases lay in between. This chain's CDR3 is CASAGDEKLFF. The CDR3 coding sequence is TGTGCCAGTGCAGGGGACGAAAAACTGTTTTTT.

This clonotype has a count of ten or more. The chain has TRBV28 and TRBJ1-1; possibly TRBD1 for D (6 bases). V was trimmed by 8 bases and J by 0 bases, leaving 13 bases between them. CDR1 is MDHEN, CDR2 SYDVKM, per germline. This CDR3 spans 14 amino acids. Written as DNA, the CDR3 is TGTGCCAGCGGGCCAGGGGCTATGAACACTGAAGCTTTCTTT. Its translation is CASGPGAMNTEAFF.

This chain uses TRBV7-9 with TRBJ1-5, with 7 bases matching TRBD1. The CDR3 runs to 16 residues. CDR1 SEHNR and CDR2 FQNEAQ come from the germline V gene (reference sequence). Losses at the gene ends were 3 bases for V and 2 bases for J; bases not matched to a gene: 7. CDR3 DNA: TGTGCCAGCAGCTTCGAAAAGGGGGCTGGCAATCAGCCCCAGCATTTT. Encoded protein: CASSFEKGAGNQPQHF.

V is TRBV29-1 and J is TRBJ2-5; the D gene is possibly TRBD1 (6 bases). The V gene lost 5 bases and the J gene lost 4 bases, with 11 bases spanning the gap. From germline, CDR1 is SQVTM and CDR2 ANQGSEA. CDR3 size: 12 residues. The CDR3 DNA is TGCAGCGTTACACAGGGCACAGAGACCCAGTACTTC. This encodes CSVTQGTETQYF.

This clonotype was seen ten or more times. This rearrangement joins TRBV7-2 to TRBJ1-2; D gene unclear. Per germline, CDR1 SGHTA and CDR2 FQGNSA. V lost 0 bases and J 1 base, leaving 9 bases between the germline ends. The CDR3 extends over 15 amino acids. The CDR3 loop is CASSLATARNYGYTF. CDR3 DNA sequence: TGTGCCAGCAGCTTAGCCACAGCCCGTAACTATGGCTACACCTTC.

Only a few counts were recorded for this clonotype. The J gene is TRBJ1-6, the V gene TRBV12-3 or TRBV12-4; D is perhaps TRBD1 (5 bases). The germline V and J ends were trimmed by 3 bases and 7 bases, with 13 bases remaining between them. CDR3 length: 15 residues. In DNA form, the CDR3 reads TGTGCCAGCAGTTTTAGGGGCCTAGGGAATTCACCCCTCCACTTT. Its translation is CASSFRGLGNSPLHF.

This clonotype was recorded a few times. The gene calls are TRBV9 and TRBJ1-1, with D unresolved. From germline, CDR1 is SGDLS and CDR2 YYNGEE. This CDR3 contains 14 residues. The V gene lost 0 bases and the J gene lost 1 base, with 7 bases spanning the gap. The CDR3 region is CASSVDLRNTEAFF. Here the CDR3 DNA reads TGTGCCAGCAGCGTAGATCTAAGGAACACTGAAGCTTTCTTT. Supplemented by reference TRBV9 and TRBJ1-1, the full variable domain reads DSGVTQTPKHLITATGQRVTLRCSPRSGDLSVYWYQQSLDQGLQFLIQYYNGEERAKGNILERFSAQQFPDLHSELNLSSLELGDSALYFCASSVDLRNTEAFFGQGTRLTVV.

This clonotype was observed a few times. CDR3 coding DNA: TGCAGCGTTCTGACAGGGTATGCTTTCTTT. Residues: CSVLTGYAFF. The chain couples TRBV29-1 to TRBJ1-1; 7 nucleotides align to TRBD1. CDR1 and CDR2 from the germline V gene are SQVTM and ANQGSEA. The V gene end was trimmed by 5 bases and the J gene end by 11 bases; junction bases not matched to a gene: 5. This CDR3 spans 10 amino acids.

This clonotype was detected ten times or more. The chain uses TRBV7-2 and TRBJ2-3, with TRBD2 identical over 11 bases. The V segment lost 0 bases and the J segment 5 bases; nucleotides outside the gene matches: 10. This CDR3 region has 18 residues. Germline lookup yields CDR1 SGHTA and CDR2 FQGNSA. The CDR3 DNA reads TGTGCCAGCAGCTTAGCCCGCAAACTAGCGGGAGAAGGAGATACGCAGTATTTT. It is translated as CASSLARKLAGEGDTQYF.

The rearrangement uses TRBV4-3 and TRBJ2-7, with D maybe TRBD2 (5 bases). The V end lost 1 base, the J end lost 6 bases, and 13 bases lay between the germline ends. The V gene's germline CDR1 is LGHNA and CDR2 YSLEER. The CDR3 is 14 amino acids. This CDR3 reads CASSQGREISEQYF. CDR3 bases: TGCGCCAGCAGCCAAGGCCGGGAAATTAGCGAGCAGTACTTC.

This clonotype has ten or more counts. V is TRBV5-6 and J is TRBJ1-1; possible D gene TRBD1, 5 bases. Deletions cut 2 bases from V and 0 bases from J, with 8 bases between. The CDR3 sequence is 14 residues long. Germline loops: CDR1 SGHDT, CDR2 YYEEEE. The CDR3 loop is CASSFVRVNTEAFF. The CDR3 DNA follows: TGTGCCAGCAGCTTTGTCAGGGTGAACACTGAAGCTTTCTTT.

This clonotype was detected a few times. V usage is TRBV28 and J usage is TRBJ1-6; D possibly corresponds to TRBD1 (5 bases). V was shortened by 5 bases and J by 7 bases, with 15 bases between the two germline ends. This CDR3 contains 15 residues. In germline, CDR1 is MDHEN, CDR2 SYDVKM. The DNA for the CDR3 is TGTGCCAGCAGTCCCCCAGGGACCGCGAATTCACCCCTCCACTTT. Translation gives CASSPPGTANSPLHF.

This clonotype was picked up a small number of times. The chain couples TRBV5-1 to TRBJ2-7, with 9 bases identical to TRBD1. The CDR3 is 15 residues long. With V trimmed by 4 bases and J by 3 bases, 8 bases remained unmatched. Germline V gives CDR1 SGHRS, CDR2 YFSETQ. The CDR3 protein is CASSPDRGFNYEQYF. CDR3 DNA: TGCGCCAGCAGCCCGGACAGGGGATTCAACTACGAGCAGTACTTC.

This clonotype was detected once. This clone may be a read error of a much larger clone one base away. The CDR3 loop reads CASSYSSSGRRNEQFF. CDR3 bases: TGTGCCAGCAGTTACTCGAGTAGCGGGAGGCGGAATGAGCAGTTCTTC. The chain has TRBV6-2 or TRBV6-3 and TRBJ2-1; 10 nucleotides match TRBD2. The CDR3 is 16 residues long. Trimming at V came to 0 bases and at J to 7 bases, leaving 6 bases not matched to a gene. Germline V gene data show CDR1 as MNHEY and CDR2 as SVGEGT.

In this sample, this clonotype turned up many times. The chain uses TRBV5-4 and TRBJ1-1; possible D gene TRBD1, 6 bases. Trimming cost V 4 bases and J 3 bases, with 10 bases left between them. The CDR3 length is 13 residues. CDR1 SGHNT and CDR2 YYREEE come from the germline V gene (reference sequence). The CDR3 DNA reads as TGTGCCAGCAGCCCGACAGGTGACACTGAAGCTTTCTTT. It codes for CASSPTGDTEAFF. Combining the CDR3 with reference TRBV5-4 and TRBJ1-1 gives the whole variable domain ETGVTQSPTHLIKTRGQQVTLRCSSQSGHNTVSWYQQALGQGPQFIFQYYREEENGRGNFPPRFSGLQFPNYSSELNVNALELDDSALYLCASSPTGDTEAFFGQGTRLTVV.

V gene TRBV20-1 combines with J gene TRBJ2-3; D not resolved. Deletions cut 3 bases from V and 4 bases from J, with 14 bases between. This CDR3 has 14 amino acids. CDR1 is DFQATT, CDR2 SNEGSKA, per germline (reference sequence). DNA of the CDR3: TGCAGTGCTAGTGGTCCCAGAGGTGCAGATACGCAGTATTTT. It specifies CSASGPRGADTQYF.